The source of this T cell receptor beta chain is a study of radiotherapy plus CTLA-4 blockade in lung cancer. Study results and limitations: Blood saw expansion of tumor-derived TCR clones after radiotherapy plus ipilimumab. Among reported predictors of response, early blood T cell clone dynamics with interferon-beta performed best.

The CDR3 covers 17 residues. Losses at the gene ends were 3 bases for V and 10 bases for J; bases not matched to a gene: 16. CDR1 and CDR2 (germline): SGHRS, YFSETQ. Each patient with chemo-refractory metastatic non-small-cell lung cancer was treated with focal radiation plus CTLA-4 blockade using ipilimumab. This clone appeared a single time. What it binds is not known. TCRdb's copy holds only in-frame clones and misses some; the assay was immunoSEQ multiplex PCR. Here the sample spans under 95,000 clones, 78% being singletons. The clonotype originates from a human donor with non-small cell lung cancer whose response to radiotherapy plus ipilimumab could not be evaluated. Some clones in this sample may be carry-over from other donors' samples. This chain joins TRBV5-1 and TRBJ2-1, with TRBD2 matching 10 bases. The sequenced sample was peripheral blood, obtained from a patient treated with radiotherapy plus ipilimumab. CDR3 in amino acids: CASSSDQRGGLPREQFF. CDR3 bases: TGCGCCAGCAGCTCCGATCAGCGGGGGGGCCTTCCCCGCGAGCAGTTCTTC.